A single sample is the source of the 16 T cell receptor beta chains below, sequenced in a study of OX40 agonist ivuxolimab in advanced cancers. Only in-frame clones appear in the TCRdb table, and some are missing; sequencing was by immunoSEQ multiplex PCR. The sample records roughly 91,000 clones, around 95% being singletons. The sample was CD4+ or CD8+ T cells sorted from blood, taken in a trial of the OX40 agonist ivuxolimab. Receptors were obtained from an adult with an advanced solid tumor such as melanoma, head and neck, liver or kidney cancer.

The chain recombines TRBV7-9 with TRBJ1-3, with TRBD1 identical over 7 bases. CDR3 length equals 16 residues. The V gene's germline CDR1 is SEHNR and CDR2 FQNEAQ (reference sequence). V dropped 4 bases and J dropped 8; count of bases not matched to a gene: 14. CDR3 coding DNA: TGTGCCAGCAGCTCCCCGATGTTAGGGGGCGCTTACACCATATATTTT. Amino acids: CASSSPMLGGAYTIYF.

The rearrangement uses TRBV6-5 and TRBJ2-7; D tentatively fits TRBD1 or TRBD2 (5 bases each). The CDR3 runs to 15 residues. Trimming cost V 2 bases and J 3 bases, with 14 bases left between them. Germline loops: CDR1 MNHEY, CDR2 SVGAGI. The CDR3 spells CASSYGGSHRYEQYF. DNA for the CDR3: TGTGCCAGCAGTTACGGGGGTAGCCACCGCTACGAGCAGTACTTC.

This chain links TRBV19 with TRBJ1-2; D remains ambiguous. Germline V gene sequence: CDR1 LNHDA, CDR2 SQIVND (reference sequence). Trimming shortened V by 5 bases and J by 2 bases, and 18 bases separated the two germline ends. This CDR3 spans 16 amino acids. This chain's CDR3 is CASSFPTSAANYGYTF. CDR3 bases: TGTGCCAGTAGTTTTCCTACATCGGCAGCCAACTATGGCTACACCTTC.

The chain has TRBV9 and TRBJ2-1; possible D gene TRBD2, 6 bases. This CDR3 contains 12 residues. Trimming left V 2 bases short and J 6 bases short, with 6 bases between. Looked up from germline, CDR1 is SGDLS and CDR2 is YYNGEE. Here the CDR3 DNA reads TGTGCCAGCAGCGTGGAGGGCAATGAGCAGTTCTTC. Residues: CASSVEGNEQFF. Drawing the rest from reference TRBV9 and TRBJ2-1, the complete variable domain is DSGVTQTPKHLITATGQRVTLRCSPRSGDLSVYWYQQSLDQGLQFLIQYYNGEERAKGNILERFSAQQFPDLHSELNLSSLELGDSALYFCASSVEGNEQFFGPGTRLTVL.

V usage is TRBV25-1 and J usage is TRBJ2-2; D is uncertain. Trimming took 3 bases from V and 3 from J, leaving 14 bases between them. Germline V gene data show CDR1 as MGHDK and CDR2 as SYGVNS. This CDR3 is built from 16 residues. The CDR3, as DNA: TGTGCCAGCAGTGATTCTCGGACCCCTTACACCGGGGAGCTGTTTTTT. Its translation: CASSDSRTPYTGELFF.

The J gene is TRBJ2-7, the V gene TRBV6-4; perhaps D is TRBD1 or TRBD2 (5 bases each). Germline CDR1 reads MRHNA; CDR2 reads SNTAGT. CDR3 size: 13 residues. The V end was cut by 8 bases, the J end by 5 bases, with 16 bases between. CDR3 sequence: CASGASSTHEQYF. The CDR3 DNA is TGTGCCAGCGGGGCTAGCTCTACCCACGAGCAGTACTTC.

V usage is TRBV5-1 and J usage is TRBJ2-7; weak D call: TRBD1 (5 bases). V was pared by 0 bases and J by 2 bases, with 9 bases between. Germline V lookup: CDR1 SGHRS, CDR2 YFSETQ. CDR3 size: 14 residues. The CDR3 sequence is CASSLEGLAYEQYF. CDR3 DNA: TGCGCCAGCAGCTTGGAGGGGCTCGCCTACGAGCAGTACTTC.

The chain has TRBV15 and TRBJ2-7; possible D gene TRBD1, 6 bases. Germline-derived CDR1 and CDR2 are LNHNV and YYDKDF (reference sequence). V gave up 5 bases and J gave up 12 bases, with 20 bases separating them. The CDR3 runs to 13 residues. The CDR3 region is CATSGTGPPGLYF. The DNA for the CDR3 is TGTGCCACCAGCGGAACAGGGCCCCCCGGGCTGTACTTC.

This clone was seen a few times. In DNA form, the CDR3 reads TGTGCCAGCAGTCAGACAGGGGAGTTTACTGAAGCTTTCTTT. It specifies CASSQTGEFTEAFF. The chain combines TRBV28 with TRBJ1-1; TRBD1 agrees at 8 bases. There are 14 residues in the CDR3. Per germline, CDR1 MDHEN and CDR2 SYDVKM. V lost 5 bases, J lost 5 bases, and 7 bases stayed unmatched.

The V call is TRBV27, the J call TRBJ1-5, with unresolved D. This CDR3 region has 15 residues. CDR1 is MNHEY and CDR2 is SMNVEV in the germline V gene (reference sequence). V was clipped by 2 bases and J by 0 bases, with 8 bases between them. The CDR3 nucleotides are TGTGCCAGCAGTTTAAGCCCATATAGCAATCAGCCCCAGCATTTT. Protein sequence: CASSLSPYSNQPQHF.

The gene calls are TRBV5-4 and TRBJ1-6; D unclear. This CDR3 is built from 16 residues. V gave up 5 bases and J gave up 8 bases, with 20 bases separating them. CDR1 is SGHNT, CDR2 YYREEE, per germline (reference sequence). In DNA form, the CDR3 reads TGTGCCAGCAGGTCGACCCTGACTTTATCGGATTCACCCCTCCACTTT. Translating gives CASRSTLTLSDSPLHF. The whole variable domain, remainder taken from reference TRBV5-4 and TRBJ1-6, is ETGVTQSPTHLIKTRGQQVTLRCSSQSGHNTVSWYQQALGQGPQFIFQYYREEENGRGNFPPRFSGLQFPNYSSELNVNALELDDSALYLCASRSTLTLSDSPLHFGNGTRLTVT.

Only one count was recorded for this clone. One junction end does not reproduce the germline sequence, and a read error may be involved. The chain couples TRBV7-9 to TRBJ1-1; no firm D call. Germline values: CDR1 SEHNR, CDR2 FQNEAQ (reference sequence). The CDR3 spans 12 residues. The CDR3 sequence: CSGVQSNTEAFF. CDR3 DNA: TGCTCCGGGGTACAGTCGAACACTGAAGCTTTCTTT.

The rearrangement joins TRBV11-2 to TRBJ2-1; D gene ambiguous. The germline V and J ends were trimmed by 1 base and 5 bases, with 3 bases remaining between them. Germline lookup yields CDR1 SGHAT and CDR2 FQNNGV. The CDR3 loop spans 12 amino acids. CDR3 loop: CASSLVDNEQFF. DNA of the CDR3: TGTGCCAGCAGCTTAGTCGACAATGAGCAGTTCTTC.

The chain carries TRBV6-1 and TRBJ2-1, with TRBD2 matching over 9 bases. This CDR3 spans 16 amino acids. Germline assignment: CDR1 MNHNS and CDR2 SASEGT. The junction had 9 bases not matched to a gene; V was cut back by 1 base and J by 8 bases. In DNA, the CDR3 is TGTGCCAGCAGTGAAGGCCTGAGCGGGAGGATAGATGAGCAGTTCTTC. Translating gives CASSEGLSGRIDEQFF.

This chain uses TRBV7-3 with TRBJ2-1; the match to TRBD1 covers 9 bases. V gave up 1 base and J gave up 8 bases; unmatched junction bases: 6. Germline assignment: CDR1 SGHTA and CDR2 FQGTGA. The CDR3 totals 15 residues. CDR3 protein: CASSLIQGARDEQFF. CDR3 nucleotide sequence: TGTGCCAGCAGCTTAATACAGGGGGCGCGGGATGAGCAGTTCTTC.

This chain uses TRBV28 with TRBJ2-7; D perhaps matches TRBD1 (5 bases). The CDR3 loop spans 12 amino acids. V lost 6 bases, J lost 3 bases, and 9 bases lay in between. Germline CDR1 reads MDHEN; CDR2 reads SYDVKM. CDR3 sequence: CASSPDSYEQYF. CDR3 nucleotide sequence: TGTGCCAGCAGCCCCGACAGCTACGAGCAGTACTTC.